This passage covers 23 T cell receptor beta chains from one sample sequenced in a study of Ad26.COV2.S vaccination and SARS-CoV-2 variants. The treatment: around 19 received Ad26.COV2.S at low or high dose, single or two shots; about 5 received placebo; per-sample allocation not given. Sampling occurred on day 63 after the first vaccine or placebo injection. Generated by immunoSEQ multiplex PCR, the TCRdb table keeps only in-frame clones and is missing some. Altogether some 520,000 clones are present, roughly 87% being singletons, with the ten largest covering about 13%. The input for sequencing was peripheral blood, taken in a trial of Ad26.COV2.S vaccine versus placebo. The origin of the receptors is a person aged 18-60 years who received the Ad26.COV2.S COVID-19 vaccine or a placebo.

The V call is TRBV18, the J call TRBJ2-6, with 9 positions matching TRBD1. CDR3 size: 21 residues. Germline values: CDR1 KGHSH, CDR2 LQKENI. V lost 0 bases, J lost 0 bases, and 12 bases stayed unmatched. The CDR3 sequence is CASSPPPGQGPTSSGANVLTF. The DNA of the CDR3 is TGTGCCAGCTCACCACCGCCGGGACAGGGCCCGACAAGCTCTGGGGCCAACGTCCTGACTTTC.

This clone was counted a single time. The V and J genes are TRBV7-8 and TRBJ2-5; 7 bases are shared with TRBD2. The V and J ends lost 7 bases and 1 base, in that order; junction bases with no gene match: 12. The CDR3 totals 16 residues. Germline V gives CDR1 SGHVS, CDR2 FQNEAQ. CDR3: CASIPYTSVLQETQYF. CDR3 nucleotides: TGTGCCAGCATACCCTATACTAGCGTCCTCCAAGAGACCCAGTACTTC.

This chain connects TRBV5-5 to TRBJ2-3; a weak D match, TRBD1 (6 bases). CDR1 and CDR2 from the germline V gene are SGHKS and YYEKEE (reference sequence). Between the trimmed V and J ends, which lost 0 bases and 0 bases, there was a span of 8 bases. The CDR3 consists of 15 residues. The CDR3 bases are TGTGCCAGCAGCTTGGTGGGGGCTAGCACAGATACGCAGTATTTT. Protein: CASSLVGASTDTQYF.

The chain links TRBV27 to TRBJ1-6, with D possibly being TRBD1 (6 bases). The CDR3 has 14 amino acids. V lost 6 bases, J lost 9 bases, and 15 bases lay in between. Germline-derived CDR1 and CDR2 are MNHEY and SMNVEV (reference sequence). As DNA, the CDR3 is TGTGCCAGCAGAACGAGCCAGGGGAGTTCACCCCTCCACTTT. Encoded protein: CASRTSQGSSPLHF.

The chain couples TRBV4-3 to TRBJ2-2; 9 positions agree with TRBD2. This CDR3 has 15 residues. Germline V CDR1 and CDR2: LGHNA, YSLEER. The V segment lost 4 bases and the J segment 4 bases; nucleotides outside the gene matches: 4. Written as DNA, the CDR3 is TGCGCCAGCAGCCCTATAGCGGGAGCCACCGGGGAGCTGTTTTTT. It yields the protein CASSPIAGATGELFF.

The chain is built from TRBV28 and TRBJ1-5; a possible D gene is TRBD1 (5 bases). The V and J ends lost 8 bases and 1 base respectively, with 21 bases between them. CDR3 length: 17 amino acids. Germline V gene sequence: CDR1 MDHEN, CDR2 SYDVKM. The CDR3 DNA follows: TGTGCCAGCCGTCCCCATTTGGGGCAGGTCAGCAATCAGCCCCAGCATTTT. Its translation: CASRPHLGQVSNQPQHF.

A word on this clone: The same CDR3 arises from other DNA sequences in this sample as well. The chain combines TRBV19 with TRBJ2-1; D gene unclear. This CDR3 comprises 15 residues. Germline lookup yields CDR1 LNHDA and CDR2 SQIVND (reference sequence). Trimming removed 3 bases from V and 0 bases from J, with 9 bases in between. The CDR3 reads CASSISGSSYNEQFF. The CDR3 coding sequence is TGTGCCAGTAGTATTTCAGGAAGCTCCTACAATGAGCAGTTCTTC.

The chain joins TRBV5-6 to TRBJ2-1; 7 bases fit TRBD1. Trimming at V came to 3 bases and at J to 1 base, leaving 1 base not matched to a gene. The CDR3 runs 14 residues. Germline V gives CDR1 SGHDT, CDR2 YYEEEE. Here the CDR3 reads CASSWGQSYNEQFF. The CDR3 coding sequence is TGTGCCAGCAGCTGGGGACAGTCCTACAATGAGCAGTTCTTC.

This clone was seen just once. The chain is built from TRBV28 and TRBJ1-4; D gene unclear. V lost 5 bases, J lost 10 bases, and 11 bases lay in between. Germline V gene data show CDR1 as MDHEN and CDR2 as SYDVKM. The CDR3 length is 12 residues. This chain's CDR3 is CASSAPGVKLFF. The CDR3 DNA reads as TGTGCCAGCAGTGCCCCCGGCGTAAAACTGTTTTTT. Filled out from reference TRBV28 and TRBJ1-4, the complete variable domain reads DVKVTQSSRYLVKRTGEKVFLECVQDMDHENMFWYRQDPGLGLRLIYFSYDVKMKEKGDIPEGYSVSREKKERFSLILESASTNQTSMYLCASSAPGVKLFFGSGTQLSVL.

This chain uses TRBV24-1 with TRBJ2-3; 7 positions agree with TRBD2. Germline CDR1 reads KGHDR; CDR2 reads SFDVKD. There are 15 residues in the CDR3. J lost 0 bases, V lost 9 bases, and 8 bases had no gene match. As DNA, the CDR3 is TGTGCCACCGAGGGGTCTAGCGGAAGCACAGATACGCAGTATTTT. This encodes CATEGSSGSTDTQYF.

Points on this clone: The sample carries other DNA sequences with the same CDR3. The chain employs TRBV6-1 and TRBJ2-7; 7 nucleotides match TRBD2. The CDR3 runs 14 residues. J lost 4 bases, V lost 0 bases, and 3 bases had no gene match. Per germline, CDR1 MNHNS and CDR2 SASEGT. The CDR3 reads CASSEALRGYEQYF. CDR3 in DNA: TGTGCCAGCAGTGAAGCGCTGCGGGGGTACGAGCAGTACTTC.

This clone occurred once. The V gene is TRBV5-6, the J gene TRBJ2-7; D is tentatively TRBD1 or TRBD2 (5 bases each). CDR3 length: 14 amino acids. V shed 9 bases and J shed 4 bases, with 20 bases lying between them. Per germline, CDR1 SGHDT and CDR2 YYEEEE. The CDR3, as DNA: TGTGCCACGAAGTCCCAGGGAGTGAGATACGAGCAGTACTTC. Its protein product is CATKSQGVRYEQYF.

The V and J genes are TRBV6-5 and TRBJ1-2; no definite D call. Looked up from germline, CDR1 is MNHEY and CDR2 is SVGAGI. V lost 2 bases and J lost 6, with 16 bases in between. The CDR3 is 15 amino acids. The CDR3, as DNA: TGTGCCAGCAGTTACGGGAAGGGCTTCAAACATGGCTACACCTTC. Translating it yields CASSYGKGFKHGYTF.

This clone was recorded once. The J gene is TRBJ2-1, the V gene TRBV19; 13 nucleotides line up with TRBD2. This CDR3 has 18 residues. Looked up from germline, CDR1 is LNHDA and CDR2 is SQIVND (reference sequence). V was clipped by 1 base and J by 2 bases; unmatched bases: 5. CDR3 in DNA: TGTGCCAGTAGTATAGCACAGGGACTAGCGGGGACCTACAATGAGCAGTTCTTC. Amino acids: CASSIAQGLAGTYNEQFF.

The chain uses TRBV3-1 (or the pseudogene TRBV3-2) and TRBJ2-3; TRBD1 matches 9 bases. The CDR3 sequence is 16 residues long. Germline CDR1 LGHDT, CDR2 YNNKEL (reference sequence). The V segment lost 4 bases and the J segment 0 bases; nucleotides outside the gene matches: 5. This CDR3 is CASSPTGTGSTDTQYF. The CDR3 bases are TGTGCCAGCAGCCCCACCGGGACAGGGAGCACAGATACGCAGTATTTT.

This chain links TRBV4-3 with TRBJ2-7, with a weak D call TRBD1 (6 bases). This CDR3 has 17 residues. Trimming cost V 1 base and J 3 bases, with 19 bases left between them. Germline values: CDR1 LGHNA, CDR2 YSLEER. The CDR3 DNA follows: TGCGCCAGCAGCCAAGTTGGTATGTCGGGGACACGCTACGAGCAGTACTTC. The encoded protein is CASSQVGMSGTRYEQYF.

This chain uses TRBV27 with TRBJ2-7, with 7 bases that match TRBD1. There are 14 residues in the CDR3. V shed 8 bases, J shed 0 bases, and the junction held 7 bases outside the gene matches. Per the germline V gene, CDR1 is MNHEY and CDR2 is SMNVEV (reference sequence). Written as DNA, the CDR3 is TGTGCCAGCTCCGGACAGGCGAGCTCCTACGAGCAGTACTTC. This gives the protein CASSGQASSYEQYF.

The genes are TRBV7-9 and TRBJ2-5; D is unresolved. Germline V gene data show CDR1 as SEHNR and CDR2 as FQNEAQ (reference sequence). Trimming took 5 bases from V and 3 from J, leaving 22 bases between them. The CDR3 extends over 17 amino acids. This CDR3 reads CASSTHPRPGSEETQYF. For the CDR3, the DNA is TGTGCCAGCAGCACACACCCCCGCCCCGGGTCAGAAGAGACCCAGTACTTC. The whole variable domain, remainder taken from reference TRBV7-9 and TRBJ2-5, is DTGVSQNPRHKITKRGQNVTFRCDPISEHNRLYWYRQTLGQGPEFLTYFQNEAQLEKSRLLSDRFSAERPKGSFSTLEIQRTEQGDSAMYLCASSTHPRPGSEETQYFGPGTRLLVL.

The chain combines TRBV5-1 with TRBJ2-6, with D possibly being TRBD2 (5 bases). Trimming pared 4 bases from V and 0 bases from J, leaving 8 bases between. The CDR3 covers 15 residues. Germline CDR1 and CDR2: SGHRS and YFSETQ. CDR3 coding DNA: TGCGCCAGCAGCAGAGGGCCCTCTGGGGCCAACGTCCTGACTTTC. It codes for CASSRGPSGANVLTF.

This clone was observed a single time. V is TRBV11-2 and J is TRBJ2-2; 7 bases fit TRBD1. Trimming removed 5 bases from V and 4 bases from J; junction bases left unmatched: 4. The CDR3 consists of 14 residues. Per germline, CDR1 SGHAT and CDR2 FQNNGV. The CDR3 coding sequence is TGTGCCAGCAGCCCGGGACAGCGCACCGGGGAGCTGTTTTTT. It specifies CASSPGQRTGELFF.

This clone was counted a single time. J is TRBJ2-5 and V is TRBV5-6; D might be TRBD2 (7 bases). The length of the CDR3 is 15 residues. In germline, CDR1 is SGHDT, CDR2 YYEEEE. V lost 4 bases and J 5 bases, leaving 18 bases between the germline ends. The CDR3 bases are TGTGCCAGCAGCCCCCGGGGGGCGAGAGCGGAGACCCAGTACTTC. As protein: CASSPRGARAETQYF.

The rearrangement links TRBV6-5 to TRBJ2-1; tentatively, D is TRBD1 (5 bases). This CDR3 region has 10 residues. The ends were cut back, 5 bases at V and 9 bases at J, with 5 bases in the middle. Germline V CDR1 and CDR2: MNHEY, SVGAGI. This CDR3 reads CASSRGEQFF. The CDR3 region has the DNA TGTGCCAGCAGTAGGGGTGAGCAGTTCTTC.

CDR3 protein: CSVITQKSYEQYF. The CDR3 DNA is TGCAGCGTTATTACGCAAAAGTCCTACGAGCAGTACTTC. The chain links TRBV29-1 to TRBJ2-7; no clear D gene. Trimming shortened V by 5 bases and J by 1 base, and 12 bases separated the two germline ends. Germline loops: CDR1 SQVTM, CDR2 ANQGSEA. This CDR3 is built from 13 residues.